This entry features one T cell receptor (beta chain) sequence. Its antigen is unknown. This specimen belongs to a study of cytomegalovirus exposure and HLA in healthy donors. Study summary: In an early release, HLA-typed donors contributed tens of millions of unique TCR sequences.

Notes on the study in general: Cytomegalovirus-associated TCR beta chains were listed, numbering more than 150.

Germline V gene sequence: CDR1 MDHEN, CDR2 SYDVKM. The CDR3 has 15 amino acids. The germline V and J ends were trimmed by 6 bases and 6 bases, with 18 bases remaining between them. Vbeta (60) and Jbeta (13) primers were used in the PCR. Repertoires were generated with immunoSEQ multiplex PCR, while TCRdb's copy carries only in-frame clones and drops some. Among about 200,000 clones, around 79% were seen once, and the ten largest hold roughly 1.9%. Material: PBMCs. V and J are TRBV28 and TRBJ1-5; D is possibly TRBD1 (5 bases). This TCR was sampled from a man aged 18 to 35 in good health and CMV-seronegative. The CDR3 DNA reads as TGTGCCAGCAGGGGGGGAAGCCCGACGGTTCAGCCCCAGCATTTT. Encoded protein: CASRGGSPTVQPQHF.